The text below deals with one T cell receptor beta chain. The ends were cut back, 0 bases at V and 2 bases at J, with 4 bases in the middle. This CDR3 has 13 amino acids. The germline gives CDR1 LNHNV, CDR2 YYDKDF (reference sequence). This sample was taken from a study of blood T cell repertoires in COVID-19. Study-level background: The United States, Italy and Spain were the sources of the acute and convalescent COVID-19 samples.

Sequencing used immunoSEQ multiplex PCR; TCRdb keeps in-frame clones, though not all of them. The sample contains roughly 250,000 clones, about 90% of which appear only once. Seattle patients were enrolled during active infection and followed longitudinally. The clonotype was recovered from a woman in her 30s with COVID-19, enrolled during active disease. The V call is TRBV15, the J call TRBJ1-2; D not resolved. Sample: peripheral blood. This CDR3 is CATSRDQNYGYTF. CDR3 coding DNA: TGTGCCACCAGCAGAGATCAAAACTATGGCTACACCTTC.